The 26 T cell receptor beta chains given below trace back to one sample, sequenced in a study of blood T cell repertoires in COVID-19. Measured with immunoSEQ multiplex PCR; TCRdb has only the in-frame clones, and not every one. There are 150,000 to 200,000 clones in the sample; 70% to 90% occur only once, and about 11% lies in the top ten. The sequencing input was peripheral blood. The receptors were sampled from a human donor in a cohort sampled during active COVID-19.

This rearrangement joins TRBV6-5 to TRBJ1-4; 7 bases map to TRBD1. CDR1 is MNHEY and CDR2 is SVGAGI in the germline V gene. CDR3 length: 14 amino acids. With V trimmed by 6 bases and J by 8 bases, 9 bases remained unmatched. The CDR3 protein is CASREGATGEKLFF. The CDR3 nucleotides are TGTGCCAGCAGGGAGGGGGCCACGGGGGAAAAACTGTTTTTT.

V is TRBV5-5 and J is TRBJ1-1; 9 bases line up with TRBD1. Germline CDR1 reads SGHKS; CDR2 reads YYEKEE (reference sequence). There are 12 residues in the CDR3. Trimming took 4 bases from V and 10 from J; bases not matched to a gene: 5. The CDR3 coding sequence is TGTGCCAGCAGCGGGGACAGGGTTCGAGCTTTCTTT. This codes for CASSGDRVRAFF.

The CDR3 reads CASSLGGSGTDTQYF. The CDR3 DNA is TGTGCCAGCAGCTTGGGCGGGAGTGGAACAGATACGCAGTATTTT. This chain joins TRBV5-4 and TRBJ2-3; TRBD2 matches at 7 bases. There are 15 residues in the CDR3. The germline V gene encodes CDR1 SGHNT and CDR2 YYREEE (reference sequence). With 0 bases clipped from V and 3 bases from J, the junction kept 4 bases outside the gene matches.

This chain joins TRBV9 and TRBJ2-1; TRBD2 aligns across 7 bases. The CDR3 consists of 16 residues. Looked up from germline, CDR1 is SGDLS and CDR2 is YYNGEE. V trimming: 1 base; J trimming: 8 bases; junction bases outside the gene matches: 12. The CDR3 DNA follows: TGTGCCAGCAGCGTATCCCGGGGCGGGGGAAGCGATGAGCAGTTCTTC. The encoded protein is CASSVSRGGGSDEQFF.

The chain combines TRBV7-8 with TRBJ1-1, with 7 bases aligning to TRBD1. Germline V gene sequence: CDR1 SGHVS, CDR2 FQNEAQ. This CDR3 has 13 residues. The trim removed 7 bases at V and 2 bases at J, leaving 4 bases unmatched. The CDR3 DNA sequence: TGTGCCAGCAACTACAGGGGTAACACTGAAGCTTTCTTT. This encodes CASNYRGNTEAFF.

The chain joins TRBV27 to TRBJ2-1, with TRBD1 matching 8 bases. Trimming at V came to 4 bases and at J to 4 bases, leaving 6 bases not matched to a gene. The CDR3 runs to 15 residues. Looked up from germline, CDR1 is MNHEY and CDR2 is SMNVEV (reference sequence). In nucleotides, the CDR3 is TGTGCCAGCAGTTCGGACAGGGTAGATTACAATGAGCAGTTCTTC. Residues: CASSSDRVDYNEQFF.

V and J are TRBV11-3 and TRBJ2-5, with TRBD2 identical over 10 bases. V shed 3 bases, J shed 5 bases, and the junction held 6 bases outside the gene matches. CDR1 and CDR2 (germline): SGHNT, YENEEA. The CDR3 length is 15 residues. The CDR3 region has the DNA TGTGCCAGCAGCTTCGGACTAGCGGAGGGCGAGACCCAGTACTTC. Its translation: CASSFGLAEGETQYF. Using reference TRBV11-3 and TRBJ2-5 for the parts outside the CDR3, the full variable domain is EAGVVQSPRYKIIEKKQPVAFWCNPISGHNTLYWYLQNLGQGPELLIRYENEEAVDDSQLPKDRFSAERLKGVDSTLKIQPAELGDSAVYLCASSFGLAEGETQYFGPGTRLLVL.

The chain employs TRBV28 and TRBJ1-4; 8 positions match TRBD1. The germline V gene encodes CDR1 MDHEN and CDR2 SYDVKM. The CDR3 sequence is 14 residues long. Trimming removed 5 bases from V and 8 bases from J; junction bases left unmatched: 7. CDR3 nucleotide sequence: TGTGCCAGCAGTACACAGGGGGGGGACGAAAAACTGTTTTTT. It translates to CASSTQGGDEKLFF. Drawing the rest from reference TRBV28 and TRBJ1-4, the complete variable domain is DVKVTQSSRYLVKRTGEKVFLECVQDMDHENMFWYRQDPGLGLRLIYFSYDVKMKEKGDIPEGYSVSREKKERFSLILESASTNQTSMYLCASSTQGGDEKLFFGSGTQLSVL.

The chain combines TRBV27 with TRBJ2-1; D might be TRBD2 (6 bases). The CDR3 contains 16 residues. Trimming stripped 4 bases from V and 2 bases from J, with 15 bases between. Germline CDR1 MNHEY, CDR2 SMNVEV (reference sequence). CDR3 loop: CASSSLLAQTYNEQFF. DNA for the CDR3: TGTGCCAGCAGTTCACTCCTAGCGCAGACCTACAATGAGCAGTTCTTC.

The chain employs TRBV30 and TRBJ2-7; weak D call: TRBD1 (6 bases). Germline CDR1 and CDR2: GTSNPN and SVGIG (reference sequence). Trimming cost V 4 bases and J 2 bases, with 18 bases left between them. The CDR3 has 15 amino acids. The CDR3: CAWTRRGNSPYEQYF. DNA for the CDR3: TGTGCCTGGACTCGCAGGGGAAACTCCCCCTACGAGCAGTACTTC.

The chain employs TRBV3-1 (or the pseudogene TRBV3-2) and TRBJ2-3, with unresolved D. This CDR3 contains 12 residues. Germline V CDR1 and CDR2: LGHDT, YNNKEL (reference sequence). The ends were cut back, 4 bases at V and 8 bases at J, with 10 bases in the middle. CDR3 coding DNA: TGTGCCAGCAGCCTCCCTATAGTTACGCAGTATTTT. This encodes CASSLPIVTQYF.

V gene TRBV11-2 combines with J gene TRBJ1-1; weak D call: TRBD1 (6 bases). V lost 4 bases and J 0 bases, leaving 18 bases between the germline ends. Germline V gene data show CDR1 as SGHAT and CDR2 as FQNNGV. The CDR3 covers 17 residues. The CDR3 spells CASSSPTGSIMNTEAFF. Written as DNA, the CDR3 is TGTGCCAGCAGCTCCCCCACAGGGTCGATAATGAACACTGAAGCTTTCTTT.

V gene TRBV9 combines with J gene TRBJ2-3; 10 nucleotides agree with TRBD2. CDR1 and CDR2 (germline): SGDLS, YYNGEE. This CDR3 region has 18 residues. Unmatched junction bases numbered 7, after V lost 0 bases and J lost 0 bases. DNA of the CDR3: TGTGCCAGCAGCGTAGGTTTAGCGGGGGGATTTAGCACAGATACGCAGTATTTT. Protein: CASSVGLAGGFSTDTQYF.

This clone was observed a single time. The chain links TRBV19 to TRBJ2-3; TRBD2 matches 8 bases. Germline V gene data show CDR1 as LNHDA and CDR2 as SQIVND (reference sequence). The CDR3 is made up of 16 amino acids. Losses at the gene ends were 6 bases for V and 4 bases for J; bases not matched to a gene: 12. The CDR3 loop is CASRTRAGGSADTQYF. The CDR3 region has the DNA TGTGCCAGTAGGACTCGGGCGGGGGGAAGCGCAGATACGCAGTATTTT.

This chain connects TRBV11-2 to TRBJ2-7, with TRBD2 matching 10 bases. The CDR3 contains 14 residues. Germline CDR1 and CDR2: SGHAT and FQNNGV. After removal of 5 bases from V and 5 bases from J, the junction contained 6 bases not matched to a gene. In DNA, the CDR3 is TGTGCCAGCAGCCTCACTAGCGGGACCCACGAGCAGTACTTC. The encoded protein is CASSLTSGTHEQYF. Full variable domain (outside the CDR3, taken from reference TRBV11-2 and TRBJ2-7): EAGVAQSPRYKIIEKRQSVAFWCNPISGHATLYWYQQILGQGPKLLIQFQNNGVVDDSQLPKDRFSAERLKGVDSTLKIQPAKLEDSAVYLCASSLTSGTHEQYFGPGTRLTVT.

This clone was counted once. The V gene is TRBV5-8, the J gene TRBJ2-5, with D perhaps TRBD2 (6 bases). CDR1 is SGHTS and CDR2 is YDEGEE in the germline V gene. With 5 bases removed from V and 5 bases from J, the gap between germline ends came to 10 bases. The CDR3 consists of 12 residues. This CDR3 is CASSQSGETQYF. The CDR3 DNA is TGTGCCAGCAGTCAGAGCGGGGAGACCCAGTACTTC.

As DNA, the CDR3 is TGTGCCACCAGCTCCCTAGTGCGGGGACAAGAGACCCAGTACTTC. This codes for CATSSLVRGQETQYF. V and J are TRBV24-1 and TRBJ2-5; D perhaps matches TRBD2 (6 bases). V was trimmed by 7 bases and J by 2 bases, leaving 16 bases between them. Germline CDR1 KGHDR, CDR2 SFDVKD. This CDR3 is built from 15 residues.

This clone was seen just once. The rearrangement joins TRBV30 to TRBJ1-1; tentative D call: TRBD1 (5 bases). V lost 1 base and J 0 bases, leaving 6 bases between the germline ends. The CDR3 runs to 13 residues. Germline-derived CDR1 and CDR2 are GTSNPN and SVGIG (reference sequence). The CDR3 sequence is CAWSDRMNTEAFF. CDR3 nucleotide sequence: TGTGCCTGGAGTGACAGGATGAACACTGAAGCTTTCTTT.

The chain couples TRBV30 to TRBJ1-4; 8 bases match TRBD1. With 8 bases clipped from V and 8 bases from J, the junction kept 22 bases outside the gene matches. The CDR3 length is 17 residues. Germline CDR1 and CDR2: GTSNPN and SVGIG (reference sequence). Here the CDR3 reads CARLKGTGQGGEEKLFF. The CDR3 DNA is TGTGCCCGGTTGAAAGGAACAGGACAGGGAGGAGAAGAAAAACTGTTTTTT.

J is TRBJ1-5 and V is TRBV27; D uncertain. V was clipped by 5 bases and J by 7 bases, with 21 bases between them. Germline V gene sequence: CDR1 MNHEY, CDR2 SMNVEV (reference sequence). CDR3 length equals 16 residues. The CDR3 spells CASSPIGRGGWQPQHF. Here the CDR3 DNA reads TGTGCCAGCAGTCCGATAGGGCGGGGAGGGTGGCAGCCCCAGCATTTT.

The chain joins TRBV5-6 to TRBJ2-5; 14 bases agree with TRBD2. This CDR3 region has 18 residues. Germline CDR1 is SGHDT and CDR2 is YYEEEE. After removal of 4 bases from V and 4 bases from J, the junction contained 12 bases not matched to a gene. DNA of the CDR3: TGTGCCAGCAGCCAGCAGACTAGCGGGAGGGGGGGGCGAGAGACCCAGTACTTC. Translated: CASSQQTSGRGGRETQYF.

The chain joins TRBV3-1 (or the pseudogene TRBV3-2) to TRBJ2-6; 7 nucleotides agree with TRBD1. CDR3 length: 17 amino acids. In germline, CDR1 is LGHDT, CDR2 YNNKEL (reference sequence). Germline trimming cut 3 bases from V and 10 bases from J; bases unmatched to any gene: 15. The DNA of the CDR3 is TGTGCCAGCAGCCATGAATTTGGGACAGTCTTGGGTAACGTCCTGACTTTC. Protein product: CASSHEFGTVLGNVLTF.

The gene calls are TRBV27 and TRBJ1-5, with 7 bases aligning to TRBD1. Germline V gives CDR1 MNHEY, CDR2 SMNVEV (reference sequence). CDR3 length equals 12 residues. V shed 7 bases and J 5 bases; nucleotides not matched to a gene: 2. The CDR3 loop reads CASTTGYQPQHF. The CDR3 DNA sequence: TGTGCCAGCACGACAGGGTATCAGCCCCAGCATTTT.

This rearrangement joins TRBV2 to TRBJ1-5; no reliable D call. Trimming left V 7 bases short and J 1 base short, with 14 bases between. Germline V gene sequence: CDR1 SNHLY, CDR2 FYNNEI. The CDR3 is made up of 15 amino acids. Here the CDR3 reads CASKKERVSNQPQHF. The CDR3 DNA is TGTGCCAGCAAAAAGGAGAGGGTGAGCAATCAGCCCCAGCATTTT.

This clone was seen once. The chain carries TRBV7-9 and TRBJ1-6, with D tentatively TRBD1 (6 bases). The CDR3 extends over 15 amino acids. Germline V gene sequence: CDR1 SEHNR, CDR2 FQNEAQ (reference sequence). V lost 5 bases to trimming and J lost 6 bases, with 14 bases between them. The DNA for the CDR3 is TGTGCCAGCAGCGACTGGGGGGGCGGTAATTCACCCCTCCACTTT. Protein product: CASSDWGGGNSPLHF. Filled out from reference TRBV7-9 and TRBJ1-6, the complete variable domain reads DTGVSQNPRHKITKRGQNVTFRCDPISEHNRLYWYRQTLGQGPEFLTYFQNEAQLEKSRLLSDRFSAERPKGSFSTLEIQRTEQGDSAMYLCASSDWGGGNSPLHFGNGTRLTVT.

The chain employs TRBV12-3 or TRBV12-4 and TRBJ2-1; D perhaps matches TRBD1 (6 bases). This CDR3 spans 13 amino acids. Trimming cost V 6 bases and J 3 bases, with 9 bases left between them. The DNA of the CDR3 is TGTGCCAGCAGCCCGGACAGCTACAATGAGCAGTTCTTC. This translates into CASSPDSYNEQFF.